The sequence of this T cell receptor (beta chain) was determined in a study of blood T cell repertoires in COVID-19. Here immunoSEQ multiplex PCR was the method, and the copy in TCRdb shows in-frame clones only, minus some. There are approximately 240,000 clones in the sample; approximately 83% occur only once, and 3% to 3.5% lies in the top ten. The germline gives CDR1 SGHTS, CDR2 YDEGEE. The CDR3 contains 15 residues. V was shortened by 4 bases and J by 2 bases, with 16 bases between the two germline ends. The source material was peripheral blood. This TCR was sampled from a woman aged 25 to 39 who had recovered from COVID-19. V usage is TRBV5-8 and J usage is TRBJ2-7; D might be TRBD1 (7 bases). The CDR3 coding sequence is TGTGCCAGCAGCCCCGGAGGGACAGCTACCTACGAGCAGTACTTC. Its translation: CASSPGGTATYEQYF. Together with reference TRBV5-8 and TRBJ2-7, the CDR3 gives the full variable domain: EAGVTQSPTHLIKTRGQQATLRCSPISGHTSVYWYQQALGLGLQFLLWYDEGEERNRGNFPPRFSGRQFPNYSSELNVNALELEDSALYLCASSPGGTATYEQYFGPGTRLTVT.